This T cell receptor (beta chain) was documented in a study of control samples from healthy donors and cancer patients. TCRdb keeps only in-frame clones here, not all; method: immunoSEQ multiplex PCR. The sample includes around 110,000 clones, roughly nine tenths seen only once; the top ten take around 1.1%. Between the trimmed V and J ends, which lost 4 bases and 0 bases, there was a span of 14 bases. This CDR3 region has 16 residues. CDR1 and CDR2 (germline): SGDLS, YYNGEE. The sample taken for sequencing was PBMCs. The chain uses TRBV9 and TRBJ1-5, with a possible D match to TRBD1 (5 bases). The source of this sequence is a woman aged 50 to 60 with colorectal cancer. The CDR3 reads CASSPRGDHSNQPQHF. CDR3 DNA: TGTGCCAGCAGCCCCCGAGGGGACCATAGCAATCAGCCCCAGCATTTT. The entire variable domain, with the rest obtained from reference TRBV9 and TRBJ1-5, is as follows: DSGVTQTPKHLITATGQRVTLRCSPRSGDLSVYWYQQSLDQGLQFLIQYYNGEERAKGNILERFSAQQFPDLHSELNLSSLELGDSALYFCASSPRGDHSNQPQHFGDGTRLSIL.